This TCR beta chain is drawn from a study of cytomegalovirus exposure and HLA in healthy donors. Trimming pared 4 bases from V and 1 base from J, leaving 16 bases between. CDR1 is MNHEY, CDR2 SMNVEV, per germline (reference sequence). The CDR3 is 17 residues long. This PCR relied on a set of 60 Vbeta primers and 13 Jbeta primers. Per the study methods: Later work found roughly 80 million unique TCR beta chains, with roughly 11 million shared. Here immunoSEQ multiplex PCR was the method, and the copy in TCRdb shows in-frame clones only, minus some. V and J calls and clone size come straight from that table; D and trimming were deduced from the DNA. The sample lists 160,000 or so clones, more than 80% seen once, with 6% to 9% in the top ten. Study-wide results and caveats: Using a false discovery rate of 0.05, a later analysis showed that approximately 18,000 TCR beta sequences were associated with HLA alleles. Under in vitro conditions, three CMV-associated chains were confirmed as specific for CMV antigens.

About this clone: Its antigen is still unknown.

Sequenced material: PBMCs. The chain uses TRBV27 and TRBJ2-2; perhaps TRBD2 as D (5 bases). This receptor was identified in a woman aged 25 to 39 in good health and CMV-seropositive. DNA of the CDR3: TGTGCCAGCAGTTCGCCTCATCGGGGAGAGAACACCGGGGAGCTGTTTTTT. As protein: CASSSPHRGENTGELFF.